The clone carrying this TCR beta chain ranks as large (0.1 to 1%). Its specificity is unknown. This record comes from a study of immune cell composition in non-small cell lung cancer. Libraries were prepared by immunoSEQ multiplex PCR; TCRdb keeps only in-frame clonotypes and omits some of them. The sample includes 15,000 or so clones, 69% of them seen just once. Trimming left V 6 bases short and J 7 bases short, with 9 bases between. The V gene's germline CDR1 is SQVTM and CDR2 ANQGSEA. This CDR3 has 10 amino acids. Study conclusions and caveats: Clones >0.5% enriched in tumour were rarer in adenocarcinoma (about 35%) than squamous (approximately 80%). Squamous lung tumours showed higher top 10 clone scores and clonality than adenocarcinomas. Dominant in vivo tumour-associated clones were not shown to share tumour-reactive sequences.

The rearrangement uses TRBV29-1 and TRBJ1-1; perhaps TRBD1 as D (6 bases). The sequence was collected from a human donor with non-small cell lung cancer. Sequencing was performed on lung tumor tissue. CDR3 DNA: TGCAGCGTAGGGGGGGTTGAAGCTTTCTTT. It codes for CSVGGVEAFF.